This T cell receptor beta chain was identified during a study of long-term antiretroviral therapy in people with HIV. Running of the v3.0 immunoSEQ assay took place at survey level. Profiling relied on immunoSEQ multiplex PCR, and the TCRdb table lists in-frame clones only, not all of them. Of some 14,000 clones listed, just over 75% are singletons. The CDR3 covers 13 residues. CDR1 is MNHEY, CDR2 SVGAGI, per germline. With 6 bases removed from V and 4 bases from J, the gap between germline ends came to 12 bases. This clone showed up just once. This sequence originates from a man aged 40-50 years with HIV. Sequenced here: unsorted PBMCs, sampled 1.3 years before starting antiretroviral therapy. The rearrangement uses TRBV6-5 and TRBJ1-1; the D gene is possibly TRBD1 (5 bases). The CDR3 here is CASSWGEGTEAFF. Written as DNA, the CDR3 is TGTGCCAGCAGCTGGGGCGAGGGCACTGAAGCTTTCTTT.